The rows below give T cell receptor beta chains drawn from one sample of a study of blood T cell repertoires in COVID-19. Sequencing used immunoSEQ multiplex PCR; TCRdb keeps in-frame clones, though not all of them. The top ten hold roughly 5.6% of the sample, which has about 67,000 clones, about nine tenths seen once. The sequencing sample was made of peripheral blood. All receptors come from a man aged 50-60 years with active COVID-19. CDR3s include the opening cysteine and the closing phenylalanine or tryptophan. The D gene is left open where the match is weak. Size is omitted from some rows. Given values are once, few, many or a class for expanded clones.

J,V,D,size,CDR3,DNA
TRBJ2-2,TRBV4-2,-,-,CASSPIVGPGELFF,TGTGCCAGCAGCCCAATTGTCGGTCCCGGGGAGCTGTTTTTT
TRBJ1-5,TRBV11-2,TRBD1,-,CASSLGVGQGNQPQHF,TGTGCCAGCAGCTTAGGGGTAGGACAGGGCAATCAGCCCCAGCATTTT
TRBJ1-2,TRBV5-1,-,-,CASSPGTEGGYTF,TGCGCCAGCAGCCCCGGGACGGAGGGTGGCTACACCTTC
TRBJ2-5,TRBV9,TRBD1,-,CASSANPTGGAKETQYF,TGTGCCAGCAGCGCGAACCCGACAGGGGGCGCCAAGGAGACCCAGTACTTC
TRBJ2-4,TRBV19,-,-,CASSRAGANKNIQYF,TGTGCCAGTAGTAGGGCAGGGGCGAACAAAAACATTCAGTACTTC
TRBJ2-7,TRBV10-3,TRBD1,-,CAISESGTGGYEQYF,TGTGCCATCAGTGAGTCCGGGACAGGGGGGTACGAGCAGTACTTC
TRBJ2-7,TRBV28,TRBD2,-,CAGGRALGGEQYF,TGTGCCGGCGGGAGGGCCCTCGGGGGCGAGCAGTACTTC
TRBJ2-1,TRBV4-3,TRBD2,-,CASSQQLAGLNNEQFF,TGCGCCAGCAGCCAGCAACTAGCGGGCCTAAACAATGAGCAGTTCTTC
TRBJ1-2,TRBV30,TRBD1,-,CAWSVNRGESGYTF,TGTGCCTGGAGTGTCAACAGGGGGGAAAGTGGCTACACCTTC
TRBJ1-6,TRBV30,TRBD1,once,CAWRVNRGGLSYNSPLHF,TGTGCCTGGAGAGTAAACAGGGGAGGCCTCTCCTATAATTCACCCCTCCACTTT
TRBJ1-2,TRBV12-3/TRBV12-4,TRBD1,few,CASSPTGLGYTF,TGTGCCAGCAGCCCGACAGGGCTTGGCTACACCTTC
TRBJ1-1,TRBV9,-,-,CASSVGRGGVGEAFF,TGTGCCAGCAGCGTAGGGAGGGGGGGTGTAGGTGAAGCTTTCTTT
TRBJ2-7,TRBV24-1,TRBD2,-,CATSGGGREQYF,TGTGCCACCTCGGGGGGGGGCCGCGAGCAGTACTTC
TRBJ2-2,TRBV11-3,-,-,CASSPKRANTGELFF,TGTGCCAGCAGCCCTAAGCGGGCCAACACCGGGGAGCTGTTTTTT
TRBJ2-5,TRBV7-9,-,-,CASTPPRDSATQETQYF,TGTGCCAGCACCCCACCACGAGACAGCGCCACCCAAGAGACCCAGTACTTC
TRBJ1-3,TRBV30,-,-,CAWNPQGLENTIYF,TGTGCCTGGAACCCCCAGGGTTTGGAAAACACCATATATTTT
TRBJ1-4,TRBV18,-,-,CASSPPRDKIHREKLFF,TGTGCCAGCTCACCACCAAGGGACAAGATCCACCGTGAAAAACTGTTTTTT
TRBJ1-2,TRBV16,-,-,CASSQTRRDQTNYGYTF,TGTGCCAGCAGCCAAACAAGGAGGGACCAGACTAACTATGGCTACACCTTC
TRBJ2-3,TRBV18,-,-,CASSPRATDTQYF,TGTGCCAGCTCACCAAGAGCCACAGATACGCAGTATTTT
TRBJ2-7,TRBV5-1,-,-,CASSPTGLYEQYF,TGCGCCAGCAGCCCCACAGGGCTTTACGAGCAGTACTTC
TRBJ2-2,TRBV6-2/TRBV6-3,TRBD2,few,CASSPIGTSGSSAGELFF,TGTGCCAGCAGTCCAATTGGGACTAGCGGGAGTTCGGCCGGGGAGCTGTTTTTT
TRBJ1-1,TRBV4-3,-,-,CASSQGVLRAGKNTEAFF,TGCGCCAGCAGCCAAGGAGTCTTAAGGGCCGGGAAGAACACTGAAGCTTTCTTT
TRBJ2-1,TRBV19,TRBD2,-,CASSSSSGRNEQFF,TGTGCCAGTAGTAGTTCTAGCGGGAGGAATGAGCAGTTCTTC
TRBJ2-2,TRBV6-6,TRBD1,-,CASSLEQGGTGELFF,TGTGCCAGCAGTTTGGAACAGGGGGGAACCGGGGAGCTGTTTTTT
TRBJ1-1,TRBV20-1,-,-,CSALGVTEAFF,TGCAGTGCCCTAGGGGTCACTGAAGCTTTCTTT
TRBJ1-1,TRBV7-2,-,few,CASSFWGDSTEAFF,TGTGCCAGCAGCTTTTGGGGGGATTCTACTGAAGCTTTCTTT
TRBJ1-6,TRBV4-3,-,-,CASSQDESSTLHF,TGCGCCAGCAGCCAAGATGAGAGTTCTACCCTCCACTTT
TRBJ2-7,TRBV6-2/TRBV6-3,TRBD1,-,CASSYYQGAVDEQYF,TGTGCCAGCAGTTACTATCAGGGGGCTGTCGACGAGCAGTACTTC